Presented here are 23 T cell receptor beta chains from one specimen sequenced in a study of T cells in localized non-small cell lung cancer. Here immunoSEQ multiplex PCR was the method, and the copy in TCRdb shows in-frame clones only, minus some. The sample records under 20,000 clones, roughly 85% being singletons. This specimen consisted of peripheral blood, obtained before any cancer treatment. These receptors all come from a male donor older than 55 with stage I lung adenocarcinoma.

The chain couples TRBV4-3 to TRBJ1-2; D is perhaps TRBD1 (5 bases). The V gene's germline CDR1 is LGHNA and CDR2 YSLEER. This CDR3 contains 15 residues. Between the trimmed V and J ends, which lost 0 bases and 7 bases, there was a span of 15 bases. The CDR3 DNA sequence: TGCGCCAGCAGCCAAGATCGGGCAGGGTCTGGTGGCTACACCTTC. Translation: CASSQDRAGSGGYTF.

The V gene is TRBV5-1, the J gene TRBJ2-5; 7 nucleotides agree with TRBD1. CDR1 and CDR2 from the germline V gene are SGHRS and YFSETQ. The CDR3 consists of 15 residues. The ends lost 3 bases at V and 4 bases at J; junction bases unmatched: 9. DNA for the CDR3: TGCGCCAGCAGCTGGGGGACAGTCCTAGGAGAGACCCAGTACTTC. It specifies CASSWGTVLGETQYF.

In the case of this clone: This could be a read error, since a much larger clone is one nucleotide away. Other DNA sequences from this sample encode an identical CDR3 as well. This chain joins TRBV9 and TRBJ1-1, with D possibly TRBD1 on 5 matching bases. Trimming removed 0 bases from V and 1 base from J, with 10 bases in between. CDR1 is SGDLS, CDR2 YYNGEE, per germline. The CDR3 runs to 15 residues. The CDR3 is CASSVGTGSNTEAFF. The DNA of the CDR3 is TGTGCCAGCAGCGTAGGAACAGGATCGAACACTGAAGCTTTCTTT.

This sequence joins TRBV28 and TRBJ2-7; 8 bases agree with TRBD1. The CDR3 covers 16 residues. V shed 5 bases and J 0 bases; nucleotides not matched to a gene: 9. CDR1 and CDR2 from the germline V gene are MDHEN and SYDVKM. CDR3: CASSPPGGILSYEQYF. As DNA, the CDR3 is TGTGCCAGCAGTCCCCCAGGGGGCATTCTCTCCTACGAGCAGTACTTC. The variable domain in full, with the rest retrieved from reference TRBV28 and TRBJ2-7, is DVKVTQSSRYLVKRTGEKVFLECVQDMDHENMFWYRQDPGLGLRLIYFSYDVKMKEKGDIPEGYSVSREKKERFSLILESASTNQTSMYLCASSPPGGILSYEQYFGPGTRLTVT.

The chain combines TRBV2 with TRBJ2-1; TRBD1 is a possible D gene (6 bases). Germline loops: CDR1 SNHLY, CDR2 FYNNEI. The CDR3 length is 15 residues. V was trimmed by 2 bases and J by 8 bases, leaving 16 bases between them. CDR3 residues: CASSERGSYNDEQFF. Written as DNA, the CDR3 is TGTGCCAGCAGTGAAAGGGGGTCCTACAATGATGAGCAGTTCTTC.

This clone occurred once. This chain links TRBV25-1 with TRBJ2-7; D might be TRBD1 (6 bases). The CDR3 length is 16 residues. Trimming took off 1 base at V and 1 base at J, with 14 bases between the two ends. Germline CDR1 MGHDK, CDR2 SYGVNS. CDR3 region: CASSEWEQGPSYEQYF. The CDR3 bases are TGTGCCAGCAGTGAATGGGAGCAGGGGCCGTCCTACGAGCAGTACTTC.

The chain joins TRBV7-9 to TRBJ1-4, with D perhaps matching TRBD1 (5 bases). The CDR3 has 15 amino acids. Germline-derived CDR1 and CDR2 are SEHNR and FQNEAQ (reference sequence). The V end was cut by 5 bases, the J end by 6 bases, with 16 bases between. The CDR3 DNA reads as TGTGCCAGCAGCCAAAGCCAAGGGGCTTATGAAAAACTGTTTTTT. Translated: CASSQSQGAYEKLFF.

The chain links TRBV7-2 to TRBJ1-5, with 7 bases identical to TRBD1. V dropped 5 bases and J dropped 3; count of bases not matched to a gene: 13. The V gene's germline CDR1 is SGHTA and CDR2 FQGNSA. This CDR3 contains 17 residues. Here the CDR3 reads CASSQWGGGTLNQPQHF. DNA of the CDR3: TGTGCCAGCAGCCAATGGGGAGGGGGCACGCTCAATCAGCCCCAGCATTTT.

J is TRBJ2-2 and V is TRBV20-1; possible D gene TRBD2, 5 bases. Germline V CDR1 and CDR2: DFQATT, SNEGSKA (reference sequence). V was trimmed by 6 bases and J by 7 bases, leaving 9 bases between them. This CDR3 is 11 amino acids long. The CDR3 sequence: CSALRGGELFF. The CDR3 bases are TGCAGTGCCCTTCGGGGCGGGGAGCTGTTTTTT.

J is TRBJ1-5 and V is TRBV15, with 9 bases aligning to TRBD1. Unmatched junction bases numbered 4, after V lost 0 bases and J lost 4 bases. The germline V gene encodes CDR1 LNHNV and CDR2 YYDKDF (reference sequence). The CDR3 is made up of 16 amino acids. For the CDR3, the DNA is TGTGCCACCAGCAGAGAGGGGACAGGGTATAATCAGCCCCAGCATTTT. As protein: CATSREGTGYNQPQHF.

This clone was seen a few times. This chain connects TRBV27 to TRBJ1-1; weak D call: TRBD1 (5 bases). The CDR3 sequence is 12 residues long. Germline CDR1 reads MNHEY; CDR2 reads SMNVEV (reference sequence). The ends were cut back, 3 bases at V and 6 bases at J, with 8 bases in the middle. CDR3 amino acids: CASSFGGAEAFF. CDR3 nucleotide sequence: TGTGCCAGCAGTTTCGGGGGAGCTGAAGCTTTCTTT.

The chain joins TRBV19 to TRBJ2-2; 9 nucleotides align to TRBD2. CDR1 LNHDA and CDR2 SQIVND come from the germline V gene (reference sequence). The CDR3 contains 14 residues. Trimming cost V 8 bases and J 3 bases; bases outside gene matches: 4. The CDR3 DNA sequence: TGTGCCAGTGGCGGGGGGGCCTACACCGGGGAGCTGTTTTTT. Its translation: CASGGGAYTGELFF. The full variable domain, in which reference TRBV19 and TRBJ2-2 provide the parts outside the CDR3, is DGGITQSPKYLFRKEGQNVTLSCEQNLNHDAMYWYRQDPGQGLRLIYYSQIVNDFQKGDIAEGYSVSREKKESFPLTVTSAQKNPTAFYLCASGGGAYTGELFFGEGSRLTVL.

V and J are TRBV19 and TRBJ2-1, with 7 bases matching TRBD2. The CDR3 has 15 amino acids. Germline-derived CDR1 and CDR2 are LNHDA and SQIVND (reference sequence). The ends lost 4 bases at V and 8 bases at J; junction bases unmatched: 11. The CDR3 DNA reads as TGTGCCAGTAGTAGAGGACTAGTTCGGAAGGATGAGCAGTTCTTC. Protein product: CASSRGLVRKDEQFF.

V gene TRBV7-6 combines with J gene TRBJ2-3; D possibly matches TRBD1 or TRBD2 (5 bases each). V was clipped by 5 bases and J by 3 bases, with 12 bases between them. The CDR3 has 14 residues. The V gene's germline CDR1 is SGHVS and CDR2 FNYEAQ. The CDR3 protein is CASSPGGGTDTQYF. For the CDR3, the DNA is TGTGCCAGCAGCCCCGGTGGGGGTACAGATACGCAGTATTTT. Drawing the rest from reference TRBV7-6 and TRBJ2-3, the complete variable domain is GAGVSQSPRYKVTKRGQDVALRCDPISGHVSLYWYRQALGQGPEFLTYFNYEAQQDKSGLPNDRFSAERPEGSISTLTIQRTEQRDSAMYRCASSPGGGTDTQYFGPGTRLTVL.

This clone was detected a few times. CDR3 loop: CASTETGAFTGELFF. CDR3 DNA sequence: TGTGCCAGCACCGAGACAGGGGCCTTCACCGGGGAGCTGTTTTTT. The gene calls are TRBV27 and TRBJ2-2; 8 nucleotides align to TRBD1. Germline V gene lookup returns CDR1 MNHEY and CDR2 SMNVEV (reference sequence). The CDR3 has 15 amino acids. J gave up 4 bases and V 7 bases, and 8 bases lay outside the gene matches.

J is TRBJ2-7 and V is TRBV7-8; 10 bases line up with TRBD1. With V trimmed by 2 bases and J by 5 bases, 12 bases remained unmatched. The germline gives CDR1 SGHVS, CDR2 FQNEAQ. This CDR3 region has 17 residues. The CDR3 DNA reads TGTGCCAGCAGCTTAAAACGCTATGGGACAGGGGTAGACGAGCAGTACTTC. As protein: CASSLKRYGTGVDEQYF.

The V gene is TRBV6-5, the J gene TRBJ2-1; TRBD2 agrees at 7 bases. CDR3 length: 15 amino acids. The germline V gene has CDR1 MNHEY and CDR2 SVGAGI. V was pared by 3 bases and J by 0 bases, with 2 bases of the junction left unmatched. CDR3 DNA: TGTGCCAGCAGTTATCTAGCGGACTCCTACAATGAGCAGTTCTTC. Translating gives CASSYLADSYNEQFF.

V and J are TRBV6-5 and TRBJ2-7; TRBD1 matches at 9 bases. CDR3 length equals 16 residues. Germline assignment: CDR1 MNHEY and CDR2 SVGAGI. J gave up 2 bases and V 3 bases, and 8 bases lay outside the gene matches. CDR3 amino acids: CASSYFPDRGPYEQYF. CDR3 nucleotide sequence: TGTGCCAGCAGTTATTTCCCGGACAGGGGCCCCTACGAGCAGTACTTC.

J is TRBJ2-1 and V is TRBV7-8; a weak D match, TRBD2 (6 bases). V was trimmed by 6 bases and J by 7 bases, leaving 16 bases between them. Looked up from germline, CDR1 is SGHVS and CDR2 is FQNEAQ. The CDR3 length is 14 residues. The chain's CDR3 is CASRGGFSGNEQFF. The CDR3 bases are TGTGCCAGCAGGGGGGGTTTCTCGGGAAATGAGCAGTTCTTC.

The J gene is TRBJ2-1, the V gene TRBV4-1, with D perhaps TRBD1 or TRBD2 (6 bases each). Between the trimmed V and J ends, which lost 1 base and 0 bases, there was a span of 10 bases. The germline gives CDR1 MGHRA, CDR2 YSYEKL. CDR3 length equals 16 residues. This CDR3 reads CASSQAWGASYNEQFF. CDR3 DNA sequence: TGCGCCAGCAGCCAAGCTTGGGGGGCCTCCTACAATGAGCAGTTCTTC.

This clone was observed a few times. The chain recombines TRBV19 with TRBJ1-6; D remains unclear. This CDR3 has 18 amino acids. With 5 bases removed from V and 2 bases from J, the gap between germline ends came to 19 bases. Germline V gene lookup returns CDR1 LNHDA and CDR2 SQIVND (reference sequence). For the CDR3, the DNA is TGTGCCAGTAGTCCTCAATCGGGGAAGGGCGCCTATAATTCACCCCTCCACTTT. Its translation is CASSPQSGKGAYNSPLHF.

Written as DNA, the CDR3 is TGTGCCAGTAGTATCGGTGGACCCCGATCAACTAATGAAAAACTGTTTTTT. Its translation: CASSIGGPRSTNEKLFF. This sequence joins TRBV19 and TRBJ1-4, with D unclear. V was pared by 3 bases and J by 0 bases, with 14 bases between. CDR1 is LNHDA and CDR2 is SQIVND in the germline V gene (reference sequence). The CDR3 covers 17 residues.

This sequence joins TRBV27 and TRBJ2-6, with D unclear. The CDR3 has 12 residues. Trimming removed 6 bases from V and 4 bases from J, with 4 bases in between. Germline lookup yields CDR1 MNHEY and CDR2 SMNVEV (reference sequence). This CDR3 is CASRAGANVLTF. Here the CDR3 DNA reads TGTGCCAGCAGAGCGGGGGCCAACGTCCTGACTTTC.